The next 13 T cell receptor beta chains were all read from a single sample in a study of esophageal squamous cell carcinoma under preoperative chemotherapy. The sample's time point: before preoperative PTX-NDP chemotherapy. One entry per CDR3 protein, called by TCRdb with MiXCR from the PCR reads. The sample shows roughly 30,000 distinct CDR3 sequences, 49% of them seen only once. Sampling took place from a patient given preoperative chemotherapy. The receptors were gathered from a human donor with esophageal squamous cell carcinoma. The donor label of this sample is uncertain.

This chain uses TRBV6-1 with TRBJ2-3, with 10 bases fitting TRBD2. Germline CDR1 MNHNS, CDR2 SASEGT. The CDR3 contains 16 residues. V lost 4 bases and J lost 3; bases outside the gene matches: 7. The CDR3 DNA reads TGTGCCAGCAGTGTATCTAGCGGGAGTGGGACAGATACGCAGTATTTT. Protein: CASSVSSGSGTDTQYF.

DNA of the CDR3: TGTGCCAGCAGTTCTCGGGGTGGAAGCTCCTACGAGCAGTACTTC. Amino acids: CASSSRGGSSYEQYF. This chain connects TRBV13 to TRBJ2-7; D is perhaps TRBD2 (5 bases). The V and J ends lost 6 bases and 0 bases respectively, with 15 bases between them. The CDR3 extends over 15 amino acids. Looked up from germline, CDR1 is PRHDT and CDR2 is FYEKMQ (reference sequence).

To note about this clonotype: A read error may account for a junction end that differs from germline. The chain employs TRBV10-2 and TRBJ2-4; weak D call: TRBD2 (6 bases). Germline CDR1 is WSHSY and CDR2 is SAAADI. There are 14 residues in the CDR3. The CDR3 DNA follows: TGCCGCGGCACGGGGGTGGGAGCCAAAAACACTCAGTACTTC. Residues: CRGTGVGAKNTQYF.

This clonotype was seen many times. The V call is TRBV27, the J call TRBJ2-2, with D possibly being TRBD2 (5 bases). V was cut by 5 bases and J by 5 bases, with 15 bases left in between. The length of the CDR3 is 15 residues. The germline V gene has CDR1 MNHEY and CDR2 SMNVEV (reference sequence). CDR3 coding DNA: TGTGCCAGCAGTAAGTCCGGGAAAGGAACCGGGGAGCTGTTTTTT. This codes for CASSKSGKGTGELFF.

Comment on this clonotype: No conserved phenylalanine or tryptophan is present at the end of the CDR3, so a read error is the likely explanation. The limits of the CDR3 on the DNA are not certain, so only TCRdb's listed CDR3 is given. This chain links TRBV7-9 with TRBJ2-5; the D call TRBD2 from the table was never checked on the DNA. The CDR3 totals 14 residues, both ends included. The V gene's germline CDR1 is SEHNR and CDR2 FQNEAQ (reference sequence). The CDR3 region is CASSLMEVAASQHS.

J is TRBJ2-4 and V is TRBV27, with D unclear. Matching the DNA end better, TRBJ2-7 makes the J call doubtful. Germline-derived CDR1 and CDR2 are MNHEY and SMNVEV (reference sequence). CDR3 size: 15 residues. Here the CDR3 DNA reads TGTGCCAGCAGTTTCCTGGCAGGTGATACCTACGAGCAGTACTTC. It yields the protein CASSFLAGDTYEQYF.

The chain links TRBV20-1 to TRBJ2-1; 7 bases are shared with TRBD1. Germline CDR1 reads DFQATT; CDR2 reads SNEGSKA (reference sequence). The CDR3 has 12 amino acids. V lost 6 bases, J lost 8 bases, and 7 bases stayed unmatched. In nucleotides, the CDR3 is TGCAGTGCCCCGGACAGGTGGCATGAGCAGTTCTTC. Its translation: CSAPDRWHEQFF.

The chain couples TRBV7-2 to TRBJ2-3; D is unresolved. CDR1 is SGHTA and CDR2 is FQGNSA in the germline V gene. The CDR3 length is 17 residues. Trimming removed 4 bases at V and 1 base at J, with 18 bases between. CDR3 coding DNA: TGTGCCAGCAGCTCCCCGGTCCCGTGGCAGCGCACAGATACGCAGTATTTT. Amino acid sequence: CASSSPVPWQRTDTQYF.

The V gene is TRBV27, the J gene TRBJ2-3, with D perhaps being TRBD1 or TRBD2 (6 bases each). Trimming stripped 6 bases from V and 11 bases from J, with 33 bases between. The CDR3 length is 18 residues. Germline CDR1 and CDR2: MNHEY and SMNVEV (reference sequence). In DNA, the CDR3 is TGTGCCAGCAGGTACCGCCGGGGGCGGCACCAAGCCACAAACATGCAGTATTTT. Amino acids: CASRYRRGRHQATNMQYF.

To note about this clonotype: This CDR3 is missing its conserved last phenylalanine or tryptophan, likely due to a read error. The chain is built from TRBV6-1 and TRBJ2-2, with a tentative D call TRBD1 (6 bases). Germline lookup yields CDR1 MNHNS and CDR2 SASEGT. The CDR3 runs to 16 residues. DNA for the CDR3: TGTGCCAGCAGTGACCCGCCAGGGGTGGGCACCGGGGCGCTGTTTCTT. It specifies CASSDPPGVGTGALFL.

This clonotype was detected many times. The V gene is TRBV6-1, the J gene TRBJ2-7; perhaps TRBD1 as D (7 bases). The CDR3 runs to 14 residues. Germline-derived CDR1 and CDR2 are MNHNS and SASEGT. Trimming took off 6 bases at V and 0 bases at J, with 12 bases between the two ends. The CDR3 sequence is CASSTGDSSYEQYF. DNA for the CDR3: TGTGCCAGCAGCACGGGGGACAGCTCCTACGAGCAGTACTTC.

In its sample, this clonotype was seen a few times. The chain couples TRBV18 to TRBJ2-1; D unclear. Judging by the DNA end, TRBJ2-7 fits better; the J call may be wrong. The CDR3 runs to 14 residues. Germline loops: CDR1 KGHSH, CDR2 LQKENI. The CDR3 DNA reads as TGTGCCAGCGCGCTAGACATGTTCGGCTACGAGCAGTACTTC. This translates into CASALDMFGYEQYF.

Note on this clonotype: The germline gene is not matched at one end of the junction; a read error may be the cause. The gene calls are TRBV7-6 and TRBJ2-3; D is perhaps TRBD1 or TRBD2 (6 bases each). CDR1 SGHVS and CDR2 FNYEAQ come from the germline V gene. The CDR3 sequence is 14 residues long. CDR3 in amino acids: CAGIGGRGPETQYF. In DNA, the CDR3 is TGTGCGGGGATCGGGGGCCGTGGCCCAGAGACCCAGTATTTC.